Each of the 15 T cell receptor beta chains below was sequenced from the same sample in a study of CD4 T cells in relation to SARS-CoV-2 and coronaviruses. The assay was immunoSEQ multiplex PCR, and TCRdb's table has in-frame clones only and misses some. The sample lists approximately 50,000 clones, under 95% occurring once. Sequencing was carried out using naive CD4+ T cells from PBMCs. Subset in this sample: naive CD4+ T cells isolated by negative enrichment. These receptors came from an adult with COVID-19.

CDR3 protein: CASSRTGPGANVLTF. The CDR3 nucleotides are TGTGCCAGCAGCCGGACAGGGCCTGGGGCCAACGTCCTGACTTTC. This sequence joins TRBV7-8 and TRBJ2-6; 8 bases fit TRBD1. Germline V gene lookup returns CDR1 SGHVS and CDR2 FQNEAQ. This CDR3 region has 15 residues. Trimming cost V 5 bases and J 2 bases; bases outside gene matches: 2.

V gene TRBV3-1 (or the pseudogene TRBV3-2) combines with J gene TRBJ2-7; D unresolved. V was trimmed by 0 bases and J by 4 bases, leaving 7 bases between them. CDR1 is LGHDT, CDR2 YNNKEL, per germline (reference sequence). The CDR3 extends over 13 amino acids. The CDR3 DNA is TGTGCCAGCAGCCAAGAGCCGACTTACGAGCAGTACTTC. This codes for CASSQEPTYEQYF.

This chain connects TRBV7-8 to TRBJ2-5; no clear D gene. V was trimmed by 2 bases and J by 1 base, leaving 5 bases between them. Germline V CDR1 and CDR2: SGHVS, FQNEAQ. The length of the CDR3 is 13 residues. CDR3 nucleotide sequence: TGTGCCAGCAGCTTACGGAGCCAAGAGACCCAGTACTTC. This codes for CASSLRSQETQYF. Together with reference TRBV7-8 and TRBJ2-5, the CDR3 gives the full variable domain: GAGVSQSPRYKVAKRGQDVALRCDPISGHVSLFWYQQALGQGPEFLTYFQNEAQLDKSGLPSDRFFAERPEGSVSTLKIQRTQQEDSAVYLCASSLRSQETQYFGPGTRLLVL.

This chain uses TRBV11-2 with TRBJ2-7; a weak D match, TRBD1 (6 bases). There are 15 residues in the CDR3. V was pared by 1 base and J by 4 bases, with 14 bases between. In germline, CDR1 is SGHAT, CDR2 FQNNGV. In DNA, the CDR3 is TGTGCCAGCAGCTTAGGACAGGTGGGGCCTTACGAGCAGTACTTC. It translates to CASSLGQVGPYEQYF.

V gene TRBV6-4 combines with J gene TRBJ2-2; 7 nucleotides match TRBD1. V was pared by 0 bases and J by 3 bases, with 4 bases of the junction left unmatched. Germline V lookup: CDR1 MRHNA, CDR2 SNTAGT. This CDR3 is 16 amino acids long. For the CDR3, the DNA is TGTGCCAGCAGTGACTCGAGAGGGGGCGACACCGGGGAGCTGTTTTTT. The encoded protein is CASSDSRGGDTGELFF.

This rearrangement joins TRBV18 to TRBJ2-3; no reliable D call. This CDR3 has 16 amino acids. The germline CDR1 and CDR2 sequences are KGHSH and LQKENI. V lost 2 bases to trimming and J lost 1 base, with 13 bases between them. The CDR3 protein is CASSPDQYPRTDTQYF. The CDR3 nucleotides are TGTGCCAGCTCACCAGACCAGTACCCCCGCACAGATACGCAGTATTTT.

The rearrangement links TRBV3-1 (or the pseudogene TRBV3-2) to TRBJ2-7, with D unclear. With 4 bases removed from V and 7 bases from J, the gap between germline ends came to 14 bases. This CDR3 is 13 amino acids long. Per the germline V gene, CDR1 is LGHDT and CDR2 is YNNKEL (reference sequence). CDR3 in DNA: TGTGCCAGCAGCCCATACTCCTCCCAAGAGCAGTACTTC. Translating gives CASSPYSSQEQYF.

The gene calls are TRBV5-1 and TRBJ2-1, with D perhaps TRBD1 (6 bases). Germline V gives CDR1 SGHRS, CDR2 YFSETQ. V was pared by 4 bases and J by 7 bases, with 18 bases between. This CDR3 has 15 residues. The CDR3 nucleotides are TGCGCCAGCAGCCGCCCTTTTCAACAGGGAAATGAGCAGTTCTTC. Translating it yields CASSRPFQQGNEQFF.

The V gene is TRBV10-1, the J gene TRBJ2-1; the D gene is possibly TRBD2 (6 bases). The CDR3 spans 16 residues. Trimming stripped 0 bases from V and 6 bases from J, with 15 bases between. Germline V gene data show CDR1 as WNHNN and CDR2 as SYGVQD (reference sequence). DNA for the CDR3: TGCGCCAGCAGTGAGTCGACGGCTAGCGAATTCAATGAGCAGTTCTTC. This translates into CASSESTASEFNEQFF.

CDR3 in amino acids: CASGQAGVQPQHF. In DNA form, the CDR3 reads TGTGCCAGCGGACAGGCCGGGGTTCAGCCCCAGCATTTT. V gene TRBV6-6 combines with J gene TRBJ1-5; 7 bases line up with TRBD1. The CDR3 has 13 amino acids. V shed 8 bases and J 6 bases; nucleotides not matched to a gene: 7. Germline V gene data show CDR1 as MNHNY and CDR2 as SVGAGI (reference sequence).

The chain combines TRBV2 with TRBJ2-5, with TRBD1 as a possible D gene (6 bases). The V and J ends lost 6 bases and 9 bases respectively, with 17 bases between them. CDR1 is SNHLY and CDR2 is FYNNEI in the germline V gene. CDR3 length: 13 amino acids. The CDR3, as DNA: TGTGCCAGCAGGGACAGCGCCGTTTGGGCCCAGTACTTC. Translation gives CASRDSAVWAQYF.

As regards this clone: The junction shows a germline mismatch at one end, possibly a read error. The J gene is TRBJ1-1, the V gene TRBV15; D is undetermined. Germline CDR1 and CDR2: LNHNV and YYDKDF (reference sequence). CDR3 length: 13 residues. The CDR3 loop is CATTRTSPGEAFF. Here the CDR3 DNA reads TGTGCCACCACCAGAACGAGTCCCGGGGAGGCTTTCTTT.

The chain is built from TRBV6-1 and TRBJ2-2; 7 nucleotides align to TRBD1. Germline CDR1 and CDR2: MNHNS and SASEGT. The V segment lost 1 base and the J segment 8 bases; nucleotides outside the gene matches: 7. The CDR3 totals 15 residues. CDR3 DNA: TGTGCCAGCAGTGAAGGGGACAGTAGCTCTGGGGAGCTGTTTTTT. Its translation: CASSEGDSSSGELFF.

J is TRBJ1-1 and V is TRBV21-1; the DNA was not used to check the table's D call, TRBD1. TRBV21-1 is given as a pseudogene. This CDR3 has 16 amino acids. The CDR3 region is CASSKLGVLLNTEAFF. The CDR3 DNA reads as TGTGCCAGCAGCAAGTTAGGGGTTCTCCTGAACACTGAAGCTTTCTTT.

The V gene is TRBV2, the J gene TRBJ1-5, with 7 bases matching TRBD1. Unmatched junction bases numbered 10, after V lost 5 bases and J lost 0 bases. The CDR3 covers 17 residues. Germline CDR1 SNHLY, CDR2 FYNNEI. The CDR3 DNA reads TGTGCCAGCAGTCCTGCCGGGACAGCCCTTAGCAATCAGCCCCAGCATTTT. The encoded protein is CASSPAGTALSNQPQHF. The whole variable domain, filled in from reference TRBV2 and TRBJ1-5, reads EPEVTQTPSHQVTQMGQEVILRCVPISNHLYFYWYRQILGQKVEFLVSFYNNEISEKSEIFDDQFSVERPDGSNFTLKIRSTKLEDSAMYFCASSPAGTALSNQPQHFGDGTRLSIL.